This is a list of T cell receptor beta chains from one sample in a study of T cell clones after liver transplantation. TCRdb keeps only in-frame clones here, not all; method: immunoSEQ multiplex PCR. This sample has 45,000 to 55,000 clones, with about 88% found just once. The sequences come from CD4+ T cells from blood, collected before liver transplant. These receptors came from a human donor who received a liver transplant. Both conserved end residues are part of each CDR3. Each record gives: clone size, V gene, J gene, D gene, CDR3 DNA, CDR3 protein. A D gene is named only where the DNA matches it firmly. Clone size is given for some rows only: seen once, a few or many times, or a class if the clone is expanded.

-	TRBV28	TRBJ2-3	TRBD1	TGTGCCAGCAACAGTCCCCGGACAGGGAACACAGATACGCAGTATTTT	CASNSPRTGNTDTQYF
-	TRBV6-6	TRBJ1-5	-	TGTGCCAGCAGGGATGATGCAGGGGTCCGCAATCAGCCCCAGCATTTT	CASRDDAGVRNQPQHF
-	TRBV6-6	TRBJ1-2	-	TGTGCCAGCAGTTACGCTCCTAACTATGGCTACACCTTC	CASSYAPNYGYTF
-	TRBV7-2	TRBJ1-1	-	TGTGCCAGCAGCTCCCTCTCGTCCGGGGTGAACACTGAAGCTTTCTTT	CASSSLSSGVNTEAFF
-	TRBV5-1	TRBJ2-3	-	TGCGCCAGCAGCTGGACCGGTGACACAGATACGCAGTATTTT	CASSWTGDTDTQYF
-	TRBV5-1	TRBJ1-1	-	TGCGCCAGCAGCTTGGCCACGGGGAGGCTAATGAACACTGAAGCTTTCTTT	CASSLATGRLMNTEAFF
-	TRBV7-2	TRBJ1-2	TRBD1	TGTGCCAGCAGCGAAGTAGGGGGCAGGGACTATGGCTACACCTTC	CASSEVGGRDYGYTF
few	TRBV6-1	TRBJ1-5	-	TGTGCCAGCAGGCGGCTGATGGGGGGTGGTCAGCCCCAGCATTTT	CASRRLMGGGQPQHF
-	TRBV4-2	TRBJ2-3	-	TGTGCCAGCAGCCCGGAACCAGATACGCAGTATTTT	CASSPEPDTQYF
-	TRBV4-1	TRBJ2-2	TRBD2	TGCGCCAGCAGCCAGGCACCGGGACTAGCGGGACTTAACACCGGGGAGCTGTTTTTT	CASSQAPGLAGLNTGELFF
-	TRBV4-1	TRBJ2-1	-	TGCGCCAGCAGCCAAGGGCCAGCCGACGGGTCCAATGAGCAGTTCTTC	CASSQGPADGSNEQFF
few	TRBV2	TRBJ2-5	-	TGTGCCAGCACCCAAGGTACTGGCATCCAAGAGACCCAGTACTTC	CASTQGTGIQETQYF
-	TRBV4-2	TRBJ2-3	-	TGTGCCAGCAGCCAAGGGCTAGTCACGGATACGCAGTATTTT	CASSQGLVTDTQYF
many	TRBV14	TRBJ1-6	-	TGTGCCAGCAGTCGCGACACACCGAGCTCCTATAATTCACCCCTCCACTTT	CASSRDTPSSYNSPLHF
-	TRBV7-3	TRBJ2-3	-	TGTGCCAGCAGCCTCGGGGGAACCGACGATACGCAGTATTTT	CASSLGGTDDTQYF
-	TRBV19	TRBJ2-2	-	TGTGCCAGTAGTATAGCCGGGAGTGAGACCGGGGAGCTGTTTTTT	CASSIAGSETGELFF
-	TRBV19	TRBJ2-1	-	TGTGCCAGTATCCCGAGGGGCCGGCGCGATGAGCAGTTCTTC	CASIPRGRRDEQFF
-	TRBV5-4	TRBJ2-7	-	TGTGCCAGCAGCTTGTTACATGGCGACGAGCAGTACTTC	CASSLLHGDEQYF
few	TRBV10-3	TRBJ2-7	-	TGTGCCATCACTAAGGCGGAAACTAGGCGGAATGGCGAGCAGTACTTC	CAITKAETRRNGEQYF
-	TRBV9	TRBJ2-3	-	TGTGCCAGCAGCCTAATGGGAACTATTGGCACAGATACGCAGTATTTT	CASSLMGTIGTDTQYF
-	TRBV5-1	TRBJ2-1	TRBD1	TGCGCCAGCAGCGTGGGGGACAGGGGGCACTCCGAGCAGTTCTTC	CASSVGDRGHSEQFF
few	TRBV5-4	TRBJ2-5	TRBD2	TGTGCCAGCAGCTTCCGGACTAGCGGGGCAGAGACCCAGTACTTC	CASSFRTSGAETQYF
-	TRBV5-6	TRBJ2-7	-	TGTGCCAGCAATATAGGGGCCTACGAGCAGTACTTC	CASNIGAYEQYF
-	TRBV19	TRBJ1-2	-	TGTGCCAGTAGTATAAGGACAGCATCGCACTATGGCTACACCTTC	CASSIRTASHYGYTF
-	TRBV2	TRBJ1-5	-	TGTGCCAGCAGTGAACGCAATCAGCCCCAGCATTTT	CASSERNQPQHF
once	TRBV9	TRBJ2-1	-	TGTGCCAGCAGCAACCGGGTCGGGACCGGGGCTCTCTACAATGAGCAGTTCTTC	CASSNRVGTGALYNEQFF
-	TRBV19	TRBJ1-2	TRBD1	TGTGCCAGCAACAGGGGTGGCTACACCTTC	CASNRGGYTF
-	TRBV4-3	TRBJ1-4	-	TGCGCCAGCAGCCAAGGTGGGGTTTGGGAAGGGGCCGCTAATGAAAAACTGTTTTTT	CASSQGGVWEGAANEKLFF
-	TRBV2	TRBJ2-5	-	TGTGCCAGTTGCTACGACAGGTACCAAGAGACCCAGTACTTC	CASCYDRYQETQYF
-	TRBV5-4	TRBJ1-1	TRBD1	TGTGCCAGCAGCAAGGACAGGGGGAAGGGCACTGAAGCTTTCTTT	CASSKDRGKGTEAFF
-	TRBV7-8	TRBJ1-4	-	TGTGCCAGCAGCCGATGGTCAAGGGACAATGAAAAACTGTTTTTT	CASSRWSRDNEKLFF
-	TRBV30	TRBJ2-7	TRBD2	TGTGCCTGGTCGTTGGGGGAGGGCTCCTACGAGCAGTACTTC	CAWSLGEGSYEQYF
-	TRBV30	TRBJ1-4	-	TGTGCCTGGAGTGGGGGGACGGAGAATGAAAAACTGTTTTTT	CAWSGGTENEKLFF
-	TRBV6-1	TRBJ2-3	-	TGTGCCAGCAGCACAGACAGGTGGGACACAGATACGCAGTATTTT	CASSTDRWDTDTQYF
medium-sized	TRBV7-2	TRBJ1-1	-	TGTGCCAGCTCCCTTGGCAGGTCGAACACTGAAGCTTTCTTT	CASSLGRSNTEAFF
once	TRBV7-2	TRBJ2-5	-	TGTGCCAGCAGCTTAACCAGGGGACAGACCCAGTACTTC	CASSLTRGQTQYF
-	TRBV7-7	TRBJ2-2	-	TGTGCTAGCAGCTTAGCCGGGGACCCTTTGGACACCGGGGAGCTGTTTTTT	CASSLAGDPLDTGELFF
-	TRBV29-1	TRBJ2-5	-	TGCAGCGCGGAGGGTGGAGAGACCCAGTACTTC	CSAEGGETQYF
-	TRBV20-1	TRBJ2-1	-	TGCAGTGCTCACTACAATGAGCAGTTCTTC	CSAHYNEQFF
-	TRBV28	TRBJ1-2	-	TGTGCCAGCAGTCCGGGACCCTATGGCTACACCTTC	CASSPGPYGYTF
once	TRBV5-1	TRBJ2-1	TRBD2	TGCGCCAGCACCAACCCTATAGCGGGAGTCGATGAGCAGTTCTTC	CASTNPIAGVDEQFF
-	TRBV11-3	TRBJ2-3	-	TGTGCCAGCAGCTTAGATGCAGGGTCGGATACGCAGTATTTT	CASSLDAGSDTQYF
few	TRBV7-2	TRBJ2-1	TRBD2	TGTGCCAGCAGCCTTACTAGCGGGCAAGGACGGGAGCAGTTCTTC	CASSLTSGQGREQFF
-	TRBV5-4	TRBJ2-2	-	TGTGCCAGCAGCTTGATCGCGAACACCGGGGAGCTGTTTTTT	CASSLIANTGELFF
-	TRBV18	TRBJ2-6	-	TGTGCCAGCTCACCAGTTTCCTCTGGGGCCAACGTCCTGACTTTC	CASSPVSSGANVLTF
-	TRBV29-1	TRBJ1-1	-	TGCAGCGTTGTTAGGTCGGTCGCCGAAGCTTTCTTT	CSVVRSVAEAFF
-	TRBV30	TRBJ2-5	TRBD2	TGTGCCTGGACCCTTGCGGGAGGACAAGAGACCCAGTACTTC	CAWTLAGGQETQYF
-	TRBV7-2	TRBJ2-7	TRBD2	TGTGCCAGCAGCCAAAGACTAGCCCACGAGCAGTACTTC	CASSQRLAHEQYF
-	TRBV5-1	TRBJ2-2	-	TGCGCCAGCAGCTTGCAGAGAGGATCTAACACCGGGGAGCTGTTTTTT	CASSLQRGSNTGELFF
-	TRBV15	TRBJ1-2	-	TGTGCCACCAGCCAGGGAAACTATGGCTACACCTTC	CATSQGNYGYTF